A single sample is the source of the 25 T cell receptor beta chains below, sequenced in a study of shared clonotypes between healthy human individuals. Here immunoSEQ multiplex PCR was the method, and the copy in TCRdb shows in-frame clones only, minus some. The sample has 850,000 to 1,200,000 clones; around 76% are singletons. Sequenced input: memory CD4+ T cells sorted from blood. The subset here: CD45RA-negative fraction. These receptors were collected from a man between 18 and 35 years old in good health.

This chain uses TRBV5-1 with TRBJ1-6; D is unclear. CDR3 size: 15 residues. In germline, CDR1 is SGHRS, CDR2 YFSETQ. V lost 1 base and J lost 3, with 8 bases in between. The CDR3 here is CASSLQRDYNSPLHF. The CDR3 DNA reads TGCGCCAGCAGCTTGCAGAGAGACTATAATTCACCCCTCCACTTT.

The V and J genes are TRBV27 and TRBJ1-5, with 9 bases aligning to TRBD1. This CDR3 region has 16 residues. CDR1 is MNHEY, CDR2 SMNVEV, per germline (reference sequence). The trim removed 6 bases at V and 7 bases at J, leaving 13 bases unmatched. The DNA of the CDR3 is TGTGCCAGCAGCAGAAGCGGGACAGGGAGCGGGCAGCCCCAGCATTTT. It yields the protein CASSRSGTGSGQPQHF.

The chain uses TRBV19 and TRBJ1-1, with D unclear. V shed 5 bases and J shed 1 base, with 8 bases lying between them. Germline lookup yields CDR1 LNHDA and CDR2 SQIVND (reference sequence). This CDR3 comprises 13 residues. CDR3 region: CASSAGRNTEAFF. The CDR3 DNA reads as TGTGCCAGTAGTGCCGGACGGAACACTGAAGCTTTCTTT.

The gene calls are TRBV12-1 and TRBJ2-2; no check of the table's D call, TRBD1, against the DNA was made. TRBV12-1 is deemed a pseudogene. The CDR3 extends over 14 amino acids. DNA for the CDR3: TGTGCCAGCAGCTTTGGTCAGAACACCGGGGAGCTGTTTTTT. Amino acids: CASSFGQNTGELFF.

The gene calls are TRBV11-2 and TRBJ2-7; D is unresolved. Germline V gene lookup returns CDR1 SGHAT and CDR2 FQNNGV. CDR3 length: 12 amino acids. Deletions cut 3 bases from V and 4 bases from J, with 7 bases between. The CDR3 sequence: CASSFQVYEQYF. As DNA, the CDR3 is TGTGCCAGCAGCTTTCAGGTTTACGAGCAGTACTTC.

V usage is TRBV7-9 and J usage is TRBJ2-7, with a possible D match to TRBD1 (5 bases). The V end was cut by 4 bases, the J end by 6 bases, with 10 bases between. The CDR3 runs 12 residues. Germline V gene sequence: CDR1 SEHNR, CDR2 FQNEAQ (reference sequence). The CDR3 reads CASSSQGFEQYF. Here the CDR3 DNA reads TGTGCCAGCAGCTCCCAGGGTTTCGAGCAGTACTTC.

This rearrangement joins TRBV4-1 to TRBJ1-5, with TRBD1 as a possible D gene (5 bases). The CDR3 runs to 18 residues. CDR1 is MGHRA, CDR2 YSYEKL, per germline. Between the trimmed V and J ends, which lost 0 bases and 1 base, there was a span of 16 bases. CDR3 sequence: CASSQDPRWRGSNQPQHF. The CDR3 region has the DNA TGCGCCAGCAGCCAAGATCCCCGCTGGAGGGGAAGCAATCAGCCCCAGCATTTT.

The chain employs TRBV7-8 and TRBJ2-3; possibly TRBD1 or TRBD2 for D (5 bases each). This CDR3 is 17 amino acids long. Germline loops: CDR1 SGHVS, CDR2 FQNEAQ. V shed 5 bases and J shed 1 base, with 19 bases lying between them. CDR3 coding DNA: TGTGCCAGCAGCGAGCGTCCCCCCTGGGGACGCACAGATACGCAGTATTTT. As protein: CASSERPPWGRTDTQYF.

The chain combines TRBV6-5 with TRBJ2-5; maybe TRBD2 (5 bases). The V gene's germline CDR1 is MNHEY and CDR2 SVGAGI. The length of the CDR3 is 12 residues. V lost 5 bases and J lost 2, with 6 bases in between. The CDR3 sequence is CASSRDQETQYF. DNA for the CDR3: TGTGCCAGCAGTCGGGATCAAGAGACCCAGTACTTC.

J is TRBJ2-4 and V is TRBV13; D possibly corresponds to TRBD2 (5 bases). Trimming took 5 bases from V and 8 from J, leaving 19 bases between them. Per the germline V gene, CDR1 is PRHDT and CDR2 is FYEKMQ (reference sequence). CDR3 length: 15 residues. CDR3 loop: CASSTRLRVKDIQYF. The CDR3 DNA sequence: TGTGCCAGCAGCACCAGACTGCGGGTAAAGGACATTCAGTACTTC. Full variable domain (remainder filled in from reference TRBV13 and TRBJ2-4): AAGVIQSPRHLIKEKRETATLKCYPIPRHDTVYWYQQGPGQDPQFLISFYEKMQSDKGSIPDRFSAQQFSDYHSELNMSSLELGDSALYFCASSTRLRVKDIQYFGAGTRLSVL.

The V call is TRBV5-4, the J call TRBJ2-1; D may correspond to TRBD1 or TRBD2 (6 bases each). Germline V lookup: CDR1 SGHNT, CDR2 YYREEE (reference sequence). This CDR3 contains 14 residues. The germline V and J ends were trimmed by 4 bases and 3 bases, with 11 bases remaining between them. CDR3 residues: CASSAGGGYNEQFF. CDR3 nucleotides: TGTGCCAGCAGCGCTGGAGGGGGCTACAATGAGCAGTTCTTC.

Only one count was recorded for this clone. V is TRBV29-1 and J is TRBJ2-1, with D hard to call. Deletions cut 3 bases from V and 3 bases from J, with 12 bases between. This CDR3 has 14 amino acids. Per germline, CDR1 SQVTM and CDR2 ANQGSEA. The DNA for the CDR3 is TGCAGCGTTGAGTCTGAGCGAGACTACAATGAGCAGTTCTTC. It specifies CSVESERDYNEQFF.

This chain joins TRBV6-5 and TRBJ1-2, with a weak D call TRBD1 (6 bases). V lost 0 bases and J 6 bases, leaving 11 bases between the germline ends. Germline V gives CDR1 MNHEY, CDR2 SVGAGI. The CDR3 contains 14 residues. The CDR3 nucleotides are TGTGCCAGCAGTTACTCCGGGGGCTCTGATGGCTACACCTTC. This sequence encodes CASSYSGGSDGYTF.

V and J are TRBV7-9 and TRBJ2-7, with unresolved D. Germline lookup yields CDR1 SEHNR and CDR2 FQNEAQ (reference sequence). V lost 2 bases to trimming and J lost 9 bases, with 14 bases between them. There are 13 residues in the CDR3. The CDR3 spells CASSLTSGDPQYF. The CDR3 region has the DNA TGTGCCAGCAGCTTAACTTCTGGGGATCCGCAGTACTTC.

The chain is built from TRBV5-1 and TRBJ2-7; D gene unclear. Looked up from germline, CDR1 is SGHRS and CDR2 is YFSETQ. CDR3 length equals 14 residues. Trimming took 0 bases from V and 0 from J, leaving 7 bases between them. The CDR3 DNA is TGCGCCAGCAGCTTGGAGGGCAACTCCTACGAGCAGTACTTC. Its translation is CASSLEGNSYEQYF.

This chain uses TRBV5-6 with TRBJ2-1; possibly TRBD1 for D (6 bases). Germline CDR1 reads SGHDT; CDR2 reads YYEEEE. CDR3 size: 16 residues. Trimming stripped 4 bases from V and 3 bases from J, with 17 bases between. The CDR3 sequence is CASSQDTGHIYNEQFF. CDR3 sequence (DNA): TGTGCCAGCAGCCAGGATACAGGGCACATCTACAATGAGCAGTTCTTC.

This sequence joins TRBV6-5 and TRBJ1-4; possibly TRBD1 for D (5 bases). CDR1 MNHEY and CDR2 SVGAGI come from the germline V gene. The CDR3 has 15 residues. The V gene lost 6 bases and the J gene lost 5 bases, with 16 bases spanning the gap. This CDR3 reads CASSLSGGINEKLFF. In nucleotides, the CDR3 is TGTGCCAGCAGCCTATCGGGGGGGATAAATGAAAAACTGTTTTTT.

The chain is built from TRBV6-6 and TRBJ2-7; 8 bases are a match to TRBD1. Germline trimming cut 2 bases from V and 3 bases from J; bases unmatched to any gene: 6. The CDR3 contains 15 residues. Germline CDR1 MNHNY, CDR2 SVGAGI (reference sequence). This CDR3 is CASSYPRDRGYEQYF. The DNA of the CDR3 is TGTGCCAGCAGTTACCCCCGCGACAGGGGCTACGAGCAGTACTTC.

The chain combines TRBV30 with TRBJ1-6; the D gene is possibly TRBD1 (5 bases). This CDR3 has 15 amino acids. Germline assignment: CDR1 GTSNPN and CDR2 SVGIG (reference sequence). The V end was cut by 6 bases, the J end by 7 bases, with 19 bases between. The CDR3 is CACKYFQGDNSPLHF. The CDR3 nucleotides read TGTGCCTGCAAGTATTTTCAGGGTGACAATTCACCCCTCCACTTT.

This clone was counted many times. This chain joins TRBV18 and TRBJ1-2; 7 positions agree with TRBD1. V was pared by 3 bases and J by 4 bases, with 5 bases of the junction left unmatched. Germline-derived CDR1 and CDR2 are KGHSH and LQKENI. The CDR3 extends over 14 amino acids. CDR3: CASSPSTGIYGYTF. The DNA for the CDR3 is TGTGCCAGCTCACCCTCGACAGGGATCTATGGCTACACCTTC.

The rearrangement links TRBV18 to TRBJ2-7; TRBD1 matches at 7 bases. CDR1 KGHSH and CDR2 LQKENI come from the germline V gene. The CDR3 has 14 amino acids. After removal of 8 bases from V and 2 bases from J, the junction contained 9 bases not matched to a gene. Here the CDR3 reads CASARDSLTYEQYF. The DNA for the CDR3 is TGTGCCAGCGCCCGGGACAGCCTTACCTACGAGCAGTACTTC.

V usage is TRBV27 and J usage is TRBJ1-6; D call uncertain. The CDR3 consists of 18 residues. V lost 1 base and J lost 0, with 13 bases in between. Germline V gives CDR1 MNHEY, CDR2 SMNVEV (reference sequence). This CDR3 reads CASSLYPPGFSYNSPLHF. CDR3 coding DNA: TGTGCCAGCAGTTTATATCCCCCAGGTTTCTCCTATAATTCACCCCTCCACTTT.

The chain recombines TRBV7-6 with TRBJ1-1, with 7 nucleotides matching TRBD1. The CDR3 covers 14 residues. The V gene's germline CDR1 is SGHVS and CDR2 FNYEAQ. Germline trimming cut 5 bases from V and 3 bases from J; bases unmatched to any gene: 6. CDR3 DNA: TGTGCCAGCAGCGCCGGGGACAGTCACACTGAAGCTTTCTTT. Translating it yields CASSAGDSHTEAFF. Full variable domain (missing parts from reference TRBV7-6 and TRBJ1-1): GAGVSQSPRYKVTKRGQDVALRCDPISGHVSLYWYRQALGQGPEFLTYFNYEAQQDKSGLPNDRFSAERPEGSISTLTIQRTEQRDSAMYRCASSAGDSHTEAFFGQGTRLTVV.

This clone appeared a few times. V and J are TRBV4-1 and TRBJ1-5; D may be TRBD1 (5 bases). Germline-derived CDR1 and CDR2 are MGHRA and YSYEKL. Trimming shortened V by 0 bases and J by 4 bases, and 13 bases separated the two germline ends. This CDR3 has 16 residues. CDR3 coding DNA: TGCGCCAGCAGCCAAGATATTATTCGGGGGAATCAGCCCCAGCATTTT. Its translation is CASSQDIIRGNQPQHF.

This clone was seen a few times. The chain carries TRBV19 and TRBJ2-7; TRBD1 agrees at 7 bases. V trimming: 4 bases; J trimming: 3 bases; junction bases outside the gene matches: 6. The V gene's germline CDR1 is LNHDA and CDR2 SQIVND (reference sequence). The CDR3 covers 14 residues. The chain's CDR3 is CASSTGQADYEQYF. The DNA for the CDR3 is TGTGCCAGTAGTACCGGACAGGCGGACTACGAGCAGTACTTC.